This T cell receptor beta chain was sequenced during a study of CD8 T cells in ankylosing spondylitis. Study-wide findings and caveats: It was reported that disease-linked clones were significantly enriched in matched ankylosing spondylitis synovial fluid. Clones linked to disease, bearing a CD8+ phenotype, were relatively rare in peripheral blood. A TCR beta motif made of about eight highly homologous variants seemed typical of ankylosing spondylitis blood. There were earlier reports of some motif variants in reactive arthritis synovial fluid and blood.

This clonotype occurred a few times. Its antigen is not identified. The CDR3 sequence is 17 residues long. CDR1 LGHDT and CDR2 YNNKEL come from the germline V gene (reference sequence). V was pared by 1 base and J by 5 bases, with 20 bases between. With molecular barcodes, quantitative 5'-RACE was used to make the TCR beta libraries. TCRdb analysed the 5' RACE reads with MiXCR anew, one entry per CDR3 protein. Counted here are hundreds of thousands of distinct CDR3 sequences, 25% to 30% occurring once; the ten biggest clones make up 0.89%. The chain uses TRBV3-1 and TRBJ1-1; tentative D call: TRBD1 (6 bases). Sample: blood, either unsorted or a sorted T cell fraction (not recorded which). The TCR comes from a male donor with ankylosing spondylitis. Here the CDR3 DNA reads TGTGCCAGCAGCCAAGGGGTTTTAAAGAGACAGGCAACTGAAGCTTTCTTT. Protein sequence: CASSQGVLKRQATEAFF.